This TCR beta chain was found in a study of CD8 T cells in ankylosing spondylitis. TCRdb redid the calling of the 5' RACE reads with MiXCR, one entry per CDR3 protein. The repertoire has 150,000 to 200,000 distinct CDR3 sequences, over 10% of them found once; the top ten carry approximately 10%. Trimming cost V 4 bases and J 3 bases, with 7 bases left between them. Looked up from germline, CDR1 is SGHRS and CDR2 is YFSETQ. The CDR3 is made up of 12 amino acids. This clonotype was seen once. This sequence may be a read error, since a much larger clone differs from it by one base. The TCR was taken from a female donor with ankylosing spondylitis or in good health (not recorded which). V is TRBV5-1 and J is TRBJ1-2; D is possibly TRBD1 (5 bases). The sample consisted of blood, either unsorted or a sorted T cell fraction (not recorded which). The CDR3: CASSATDYGYTF. DNA for the CDR3: TGCGCCAGCAGCGCGACAGACTATGGCTACACCTTC. The variable domain in full, completed from reference TRBV5-1 and TRBJ1-2, reads KAGVTQTPRYLIKTRGQQVTLSCSPISGHRSVSWYQQTPGQGLQFLFEYFSETQRNKGNFPGRFSGRQFSNSRSEMNVSTLELGDSALYLCASSATDYGYTFGSGTRLTVV.